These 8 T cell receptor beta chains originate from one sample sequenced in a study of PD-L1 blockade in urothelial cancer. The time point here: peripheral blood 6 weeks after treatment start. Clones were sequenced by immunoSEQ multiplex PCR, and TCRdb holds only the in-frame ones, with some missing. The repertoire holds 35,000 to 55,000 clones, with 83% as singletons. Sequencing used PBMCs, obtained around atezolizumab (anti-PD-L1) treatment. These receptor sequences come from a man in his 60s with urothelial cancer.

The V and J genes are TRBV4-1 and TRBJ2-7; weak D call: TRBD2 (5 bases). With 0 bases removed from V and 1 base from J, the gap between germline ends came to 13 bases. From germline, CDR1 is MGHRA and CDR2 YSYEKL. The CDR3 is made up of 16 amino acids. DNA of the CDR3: TGCGCCAGCAGCCAAGACGTCGGGGAAGGGTCCTACGAGCAGTACTTC. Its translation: CASSQDVGEGSYEQYF.

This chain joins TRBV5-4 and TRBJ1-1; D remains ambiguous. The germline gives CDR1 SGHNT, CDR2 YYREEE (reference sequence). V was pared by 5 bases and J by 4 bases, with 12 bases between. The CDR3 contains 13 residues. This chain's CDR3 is CASRSDGRTEAFF. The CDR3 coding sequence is TGTGCCAGCAGGTCGGATGGGCGCACTGAAGCTTTCTTT.

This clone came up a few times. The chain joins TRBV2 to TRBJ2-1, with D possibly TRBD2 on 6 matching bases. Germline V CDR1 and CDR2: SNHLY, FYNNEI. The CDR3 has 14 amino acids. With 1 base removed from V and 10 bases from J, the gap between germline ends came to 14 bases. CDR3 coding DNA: TGTGCCAGCAGTGAAGTACTCAATGGAGGGGAGCAGTTCTTC. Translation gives CASSEVLNGGEQFF.

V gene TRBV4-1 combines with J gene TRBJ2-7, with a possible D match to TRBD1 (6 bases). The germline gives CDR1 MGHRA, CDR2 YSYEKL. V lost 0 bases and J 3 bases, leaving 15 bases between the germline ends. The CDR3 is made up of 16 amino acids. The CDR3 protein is CASSQETGFSYYEQYF. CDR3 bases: TGCGCCAGCAGCCAAGAAACAGGGTTTAGCTACTACGAGCAGTACTTC.

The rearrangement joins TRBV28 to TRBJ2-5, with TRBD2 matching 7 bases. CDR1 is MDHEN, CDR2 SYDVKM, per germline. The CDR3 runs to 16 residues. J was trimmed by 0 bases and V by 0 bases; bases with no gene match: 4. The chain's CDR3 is CASSLWRGRYQETQYF. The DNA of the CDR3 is TGTGCCAGCAGTTTATGGCGGGGGAGGTACCAAGAGACCCAGTACTTC.

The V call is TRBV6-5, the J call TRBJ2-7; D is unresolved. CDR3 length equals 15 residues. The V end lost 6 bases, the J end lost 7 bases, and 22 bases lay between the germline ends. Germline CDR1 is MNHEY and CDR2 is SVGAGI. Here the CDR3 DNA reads TGTGCCAGCAGCCTCGAATCGTTTGGCGGTGGGGAGCAGTACTTC. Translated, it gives CASSLESFGGGEQYF.

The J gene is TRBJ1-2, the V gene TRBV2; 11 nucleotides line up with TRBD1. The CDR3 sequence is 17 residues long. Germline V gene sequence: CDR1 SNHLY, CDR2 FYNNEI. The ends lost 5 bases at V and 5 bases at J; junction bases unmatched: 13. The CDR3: CASSPSGQGAFAYGYTF. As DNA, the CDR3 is TGTGCCAGCAGTCCGTCTGGACAGGGGGCGTTTGCGTATGGCTACACCTTC.

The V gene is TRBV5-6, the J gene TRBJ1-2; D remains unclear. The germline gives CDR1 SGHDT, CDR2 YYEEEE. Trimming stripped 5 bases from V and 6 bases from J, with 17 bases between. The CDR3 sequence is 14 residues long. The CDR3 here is CASRARGSGNGYTF. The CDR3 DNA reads TGTGCCAGCAGGGCACGGGGTTCGGGGAATGGCTACACCTTC.